The rows below give T cell receptor beta chains drawn from one sample of a study of PD-1 blockade in classical Hodgkin lymphoma. Libraries were prepared by immunoSEQ multiplex PCR; TCRdb keeps only in-frame clonotypes and omits some of them. This table holds more than 25,000 clones, roughly 85% found once. The material sequenced was CD4+ T cells from blood, taken before the fourth cycle of nivolumab. The receptors originated from a human donor with classical Hodgkin lymphoma. CDR3s include the opening cysteine and the closing phenylalanine or tryptophan. The D gene is left open where the match is weak. Clone size is shown for a subset of rows, as once, few, many or a class of expanded clone.

>TRBJ1-1|.|.|TRBV5-1
TGCGCCAGCAGCTTTTCAGGGGACCCCATCCGCACTGAAGCTTTCTTT
CASSFSGDPIRTEAFF
>TRBJ2-2|.|.|TRBV4-1
TGCGCCAGCAGCCAGGCCCTAGGAGAGGCCGCGAACACCGGGGAGCTGTTTTTT
CASSQALGEAANTGELFF
>TRBJ1-6|.|.|TRBV4-3
TGCGCCAGCAGTCTAGGGGTCCTCTCGAATTCACCCCTCCACTTT
CASSLGVLSNSPLHF
>TRBJ1-1|.|.|TRBV10-1
TGCGCCAGCAGTGAGTCCTGGGGTCAGAACACTGAAGCTTTCTTT
CASSESWGQNTEAFF
>TRBJ2-2|TRBD2|.|TRBV4-2
TGTGCCAGCAGCCAATACAAAACCCGGACTAGCGGGAGTTCTGGGGAGCTGTTTTTT
CASSQYKTRTSGSSGELFF
>TRBJ1-1|.|.|TRBV9
TGTGCCAGCAGCGTAGTGGCCACTGAAGCTTTCTTT
CASSVVATEAFF
>TRBJ1-2|.|few|TRBV5-6
TGTGCCAGCAGCTTGAGGGTCGTTAGCTATGGCTACACCTTC
CASSLRVVSYGYTF
>TRBJ2-5|.|.|TRBV5-1
TGCGCCAGCAGCTCCGCCGATCAAGGCCGTAGCGAGACCCAGTACTTC
CASSSADQGRSETQYF
>TRBJ2-7|TRBD2|.|TRBV5-1
TGCGCCAGCAGCTTGGGGGCTAGCGGGAGCTACGAGCAGTACTTC
CASSLGASGSYEQYF
>TRBJ2-1|TRBD2|.|TRBV14
TGTGCCAGCAGTCCAACTAGCGTTTACAATGAGCAGTTCTTC
CASSPTSVYNEQFF
>TRBJ2-7|.|once|TRBV10-3
TGTGCCATCAGTGACCACACCTACGAGCAGTACTTC
CAISDHTYEQYF
>TRBJ2-1|.|.|TRBV19
TGTGCCAGTACAGTCGGGGGCTCATTGGTTGAGGAGCAGTTCTTC
CASTVGGSLVEEQFF
>TRBJ1-1|TRBD1|once|TRBV6-5
TGTGCCAGCAGGGACAGGGGGAAGAACACTGAAGCTTTCTTT
CASRDRGKNTEAFF
>TRBJ2-1|.|.|TRBV4-3
TGCGCCAGCAGCCAAGAGATACTAGTCGATGAGCAGTTCTTC
CASSQEILVDEQFF
>TRBJ2-3|.|.|TRBV4-1
TGCGCCAGCAGACCCGTGGGGGGGGCCACAGATACGCAGTATTTT
CASRPVGGATDTQYF
>TRBJ2-7|TRBD2|.|TRBV5-1
TGCGCCAGCAGCTTGGTATTAGCGGGAGAACTCGAGCAGTACTTC
CASSLVLAGELEQYF
>TRBJ1-3|.|.|TRBV7-2
TGTGCCAGCAGCTTAACGGTGATATCTGGAAACACCATATATTTT
CASSLTVISGNTIYF
>TRBJ2-2|TRBD1|.|TRBV30
TGTGCCTGGACGACAGGGGGTACCGGGGAGCTGTTTTTT
CAWTTGGTGELFF
>TRBJ1-2|.|.|TRBV6-1
TGTGCCAGCAGTGACCCCCGGACAAGGAAACCCAGCTATGGCTACACCTTC
CASSDPRTRKPSYGYTF
>TRBJ2-1|TRBD2|.|TRBV7-6
TGTGCCAGCAGCCCTCCCTCAGCGGGAGGTGGCAATGAGCAGTTCTTC
CASSPPSAGGGNEQFF
>TRBJ2-1|.|.|TRBV4-1
TGCGCCAGCAGCCAACCCCCCCGGGGCAATGAGCAGTTCTTC
CASSQPPRGNEQFF
>TRBJ2-2|.|.|TRBV7-7
TGTGCTAGCAGCTTAGCGACAGAGACCGGGGAGCTGTTTTTT
CASSLATETGELFF
>TRBJ1-2|TRBD1|.|TRBV4-3
TGCGCCAGCAGCCAGGGTATTTCACAGGGGAATAACTATGGCTACACCTTC
CASSQGISQGNNYGYTF
>TRBJ2-7|.|.|TRBV12-2
TGTGCAAGTCGCTACGATCGGGACAGGGAGGAATACGAGCAGTACTTC
CASRYDRDREEYEQYF
>TRBJ2-7|TRBD2|once|TRBV5-4
TGTGCCAGCAGCCTAGGACTAGCGGGAGGCAAAACCTACGAGCAGTACTTC
CASSLGLAGGKTYEQYF
>TRBJ1-4|.|.|TRBV28
TGTGCCAGCAGTCCCCAAGGCCCGACAGGACTGTTTTTT
CASSPQGPTGLFF
>TRBJ1-2|TRBD1|.|TRBV11-3
TGTGCCAGCAGCTTTACAGGGGGATATGGCTACACCTTC
CASSFTGGYGYTF
>TRBJ2-7|.|.|TRBV7-9
TGTGCCAGCAGCTCCTATCCGCGGTCCTACGAGCAGTACTTC
CASSSYPRSYEQYF
>TRBJ2-1|TRBD2|.|TRBV5-1
TGCGCCAGCAGCTTGGGGGCCCGCAGCGGGGGTACCTACAATGAGCAGTTCTTC
CASSLGARSGGTYNEQFF
>TRBJ2-3|TRBD2|.|TRBV4-2
TGTGCCAGCAGCCAAGTGGTAGCGGGAGGGCTGAGGGGCACAGATACGCAGTATTTT
CASSQVVAGGLRGTDTQYF
>TRBJ1-1|.|.|TRBV10-3
TGTGCCATCAGTACGACAGGCCGGAACACTGAAGCTTTCTTT
CAISTTGRNTEAFF
>TRBJ2-5|.|.|TRBV7-8
TGTGCCAGCAGCTCGAATTCGGGCATTCAAGAGACCCAGTACTTC
CASSSNSGIQETQYF
>TRBJ1-2|TRBD1|.|TRBV7-2
TGTGCCAGCAGCTTAGTTAGGGCAGGGGGTAATGGCTACACCTTC
CASSLVRAGGNGYTF
>TRBJ2-5|.|.|TRBV7-6
TGTGCCAGCAGCTTAGCCCTTGGGTCCCGCCAAGAGACCCAGTACTTC
CASSLALGSRQETQYF
>TRBJ2-7|.|.|TRBV27
TGTGCCAGCAGGTCCGCCGGCAGGAGCTACGAGCAGTACTTC
CASRSAGRSYEQYF
>TRBJ2-1|TRBD2|once|TRBV7-6
TGTGCCAGCAGCTCTCAAGCGGGAGGGTATTACAATGAGCAGTTCTTC
CASSSQAGGYYNEQFF
>TRBJ1-2|TRBD1|once|TRBV20-1
TGCAGTGCAGCGGGGGACAGCTCAGGCACCTTC
CSAAGDSSGTF
>TRBJ2-5|.|once|TRBV5-1
TGCGCCAGCAGCTTCACAGGTGGCCAGCAAGAGACCCAGTACTTC
CASSFTGGQQETQYF
>TRBJ2-7|.|.|TRBV5-6
TGTGCCAGCAGCTTGGGTAGTATACGGGGGCGCCCGGGCGAGCAGTACTTC
CASSLGSIRGRPGEQYF
>TRBJ1-2|TRBD1|.|TRBV6-1
TGTGCCAGCAGTGATTCCGACAGGGATGGCTACACCTTC
CASSDSDRDGYTF
>TRBJ2-2|TRBD1|.|TRBV10-3
TGTGCCATCAGTGAGTTAGGTCAGGGGGCGAGCACCGGGGAGCTGTTTTTT
CAISELGQGASTGELFF
>TRBJ1-6|TRBD1|.|TRBV6-5
TGTGCCAGCAGTCCCCGGCGGGCAGGGGGCTCACCCCTCCACTTT
CASSPRRAGGSPLHF
>TRBJ2-5|.|once|TRBV4-3
TGCGCCAGCAGCCAAGAGAAAGTCGGGCAGGGTTTAGAGACCCAGTACTTC
CASSQEKVGQGLETQYF
>TRBJ1-2|.|few|TRBV7-2
TGTGCCAGCAGCTCGCCCGCCTACAGAAAAGGCTACACCTTC
CASSSPAYRKGYTF
>TRBJ2-5|.|once|TRBV7-9
TGTGCCAGCAGCTTAGCGATGGTACAACAAGAGACCCAGTACTTC
CASSLAMVQQETQYF
>TRBJ2-5|TRBD2|.|TRBV19
TGTGCCAGTACTAGCGGGAGTCAACAAGAGACCCAGTACTTC
CASTSGSQQETQYF
>TRBJ1-6|.|.|TRBV6-5
TGTGCCAGCAGTGGGAAGGGATCACCCCTCCACTTT
CASSGKGSPLHF
>TRBJ2-7|TRBD2|.|TRBV4-3
TGCGCCAGCAGCCAAGTCCGCGGGGCTAGCGGGACCCACGAGCAGTACTTC
CASSQVRGASGTHEQYF